This TCR beta chain derives from a study of blood T cell repertoires in COVID-19. The wider study: From T cells, B-cell-depleted T cells, or PBMCs came the material, which was cDNA or gDNA.

Method: immunoSEQ multiplex PCR; TCRdb's copy keeps in-frame clones and lacks some. The top ten hold roughly 1.5% of the sample, which has 450,000 or so clones, around 91% seen once. One Seattle source followed patients from active infection through their disease course. Germline V gene lookup returns CDR1 MDHEN and CDR2 SYDVKM. This CDR3 is built from 16 residues. The J segment lost 5 bases and the V segment lost 1 base, leaving 9 bases of the junction unmatched. Sequencing was performed on peripheral blood. This chain links TRBV28 with TRBJ1-1; TRBD1 matches at 8 bases. This sequence originates from a woman in her forties with COVID-19, enrolled during active disease. Here the CDR3 DNA reads TGTGCCAGCAGTTTATCCCTCGACAGGGGTTTTACTGAAGCTTTCTTT. Translated: CASSLSLDRGFTEAFF. The whole variable domain, filled in from reference TRBV28 and TRBJ1-1, reads DVKVTQSSRYLVKRTGEKVFLECVQDMDHENMFWYRQDPGLGLRLIYFSYDVKMKEKGDIPEGYSVSREKKERFSLILESASTNQTSMYLCASSLSLDRGFTEAFFGQGTRLTVV.